A single sample gave rise to the 28 T cell receptor beta chains below, sequenced in a study of molecular identifiers for immune sequencing clone quantification. TCRdb itself ran the PCR reads through MiXCR, one entry per CDR3 protein. Seen here are some 650,000 distinct CDR3 sequences, just under 20% observed once, and the top ten hold 0.75% to 0.95%. Sequencing used naive CD8+ T cells from blood, with Jurkat cell RNA spiked in. Specified subset: FACS-sorted CD8+CD4-CCR7+CD45RA+ naive T cells. The receptor source for this set is a human donor in good health. Some libraries in this study had Jurkat cell RNA spiked in.

Ten or more counts support this clonotype. The V call is TRBV6-5, the J call TRBJ1-1; D is perhaps TRBD1 (5 bases). Trimming took off 6 bases at V and 0 bases at J, with 11 bases between the two ends. This CDR3 region has 14 residues. In germline, CDR1 is MNHEY, CDR2 SVGAGI. CDR3 sequence: CASREWGVNTEAFF. For the CDR3, the DNA is TGTGCCAGCAGGGAGTGGGGCGTGAACACTGAAGCTTTCTTT.

In regard to this clonotype: Just one base apart from a much larger clone, this may be a read error. The gene calls are TRBV20-1 and TRBJ2-7, with D unclear. The CDR3 loop spans 14 amino acids. CDR1 and CDR2 (germline): DFQATT, SNEGSKA (reference sequence). CDR3: CSAPAGGLSYERYF. Written as DNA, the CDR3 is TGCAGTGCTCCGGCTGGCGGTTTATCCTACGAGCGGTACTTC.

This clonotype was counted at least ten times. V usage is TRBV20-1 and J usage is TRBJ1-1; D is unresolved. Germline CDR1 and CDR2: DFQATT and SNEGSKA (reference sequence). The V and J ends lost 6 bases and 7 bases respectively, with 18 bases between them. The CDR3 sequence is 13 residues long. CDR3: CSAETVKENEAFF. The DNA for the CDR3 is TGCAGTGCCGAAACCGTGAAAGAAAATGAAGCTTTCTTT.

The rearrangement joins TRBV19 to TRBJ2-7, with 10 bases aligning to TRBD1. Germline trimming cut 5 bases from V and 3 bases from J; bases unmatched to any gene: 7. The CDR3 totals 15 residues. Germline V gives CDR1 LNHDA, CDR2 SQIVND (reference sequence). The CDR3 is CASSYGTGANYEQYF. The DNA for the CDR3 is TGTGCCAGTAGTTATGGGACAGGGGCGAACTACGAGCAGTACTTC.

This clonotype came up once. A read error may explain this, as a much larger clone is one base away. This rearrangement joins TRBV7-2 to TRBJ2-7; no reliable D call. Trimming shortened V by 5 bases and J by 6 bases, and 17 bases separated the two germline ends. From germline, CDR1 is SGHTA and CDR2 FQGNSA. The CDR3 is made up of 14 amino acids. CDR3 sequence: CASSPPLRVAEQYF. CDR3 DNA sequence: TGTGCCAGCAGCCCGCCTTTACGGGTGGCCGAGCAGTACTTC.

In the case of this clonotype: This may stem from a read error, because a much larger clone lies one nucleotide away. The conserved phenylalanine or tryptophan is not found at the CDR3 terminus, so this likely reflects a read error. This chain connects TRBV20-1 to TRBJ2-2; D possibly corresponds to TRBD2 (5 bases). The germline V gene encodes CDR1 DFQATT and CDR2 SNEGSKA (reference sequence). Trimming removed 0 bases from V and 6 bases from J, with 14 bases in between. CDR3 length equals 15 residues. This CDR3 is CSARDTRELSGELFL. CDR3 DNA sequence: TGCAGTGCTAGAGATACTAGGGAACTTTCCGGGGAGCTGTTTCTT.

This clonotype has ten or more counts. J is TRBJ2-2 and V is TRBV7-9, with 9 nucleotides matching TRBD1. The CDR3 extends over 16 amino acids. Germline V gene sequence: CDR1 SEHNR, CDR2 FQNEAQ (reference sequence). V was pared by 5 bases and J by 2 bases, with 6 bases of the junction left unmatched. CDR3 protein: CASSPGTGKNTGELFF. In DNA, the CDR3 is TGTGCCAGCAGCCCCGGGACAGGGAAAAACACCGGGGAGCTGTTTTTT.

This clonotype was counted ten times or more. The rearrangement links TRBV12-3 or TRBV12-4 to TRBJ2-5; D may be TRBD1 or TRBD2 (5 bases each). This CDR3 comprises 15 residues. With 9 bases removed from V and 1 base from J, the gap between germline ends came to 18 bases. The CDR3 DNA sequence: TGTGCCAGTAGTCCCGGGACGGGCCCCCAAGAGACCCAGTACTTC. Protein sequence: CASSPGTGPQETQYF.

V gene TRBV9 combines with J gene TRBJ2-7, with D hard to call. The ends were cut back, 4 bases at V and 5 bases at J, with 13 bases in the middle. Germline lookup yields CDR1 SGDLS and CDR2 YYNGEE. This CDR3 has 13 amino acids. The DNA of the CDR3 is TGTGCCAGCAGCATAGACATCTTCCACGAGCAGTACTTC. Its protein is CASSIDIFHEQYF.

The chain combines TRBV28 with TRBJ2-7, with D possibly TRBD1 on 6 matching bases. V dropped 6 bases and J dropped 2 bases, with 17 bases sitting between them. Germline CDR1 is MDHEN and CDR2 is SYDVKM. The CDR3 loop spans 15 amino acids. In nucleotides, the CDR3 is TGTGCCAGCAGCAGGGGTTTTAGCGAGGCCTACGAGCAGTACTTC. Translation: CASSRGFSEAYEQYF.

V is TRBV29-1 and J is TRBJ2-1; D call uncertain. Trimming removed 2 bases from V and 4 bases from J, with 18 bases in between. The CDR3 is made up of 16 amino acids. Germline-derived CDR1 and CDR2 are SQVTM and ANQGSEA. The CDR3 spells CSVEKGGMIRYNEQFF. The CDR3 DNA reads TGCAGCGTTGAAAAAGGCGGCATGATTCGGTACAATGAGCAGTTCTTC.

This clonotype was seen repeatedly, ten times or more. The CDR3 DNA is TGTGCCAGCAGCCTAGACAGGGATTTTCAGTACTTC. This codes for CASSLDRDFQYF. The chain uses TRBV7-9 and TRBJ2-7; 7 nucleotides match TRBD1. The CDR3 covers 12 residues. The V gene's germline CDR1 is SEHNR and CDR2 FQNEAQ (reference sequence). Trimming at V came to 5 bases and at J to 10 bases, leaving 8 bases not matched to a gene.

In its sample, this clonotype was seen many times. This chain connects TRBV7-9 to TRBJ2-3; D gene uncertain. CDR1 and CDR2 (germline): SEHNR, FQNEAQ (reference sequence). The CDR3 covers 13 residues. Trimming removed 2 bases from V and 6 bases from J, with 9 bases in between. CDR3 bases: TGTGCCAGCAGCTTACCGCCGGAGGATACGCAGTATTTT. Encoded protein: CASSLPPEDTQYF.

This clonotype was seen at least ten times. This rearrangement joins TRBV18 to TRBJ2-3, with D hard to call. Between the trimmed V and J ends, which lost 3 bases and 5 bases, there was a span of 18 bases. Per the germline V gene, CDR1 is KGHSH and CDR2 is LQKENI. The CDR3 spans 16 residues. The CDR3 reads CASSPRGWDNQDTQYF. The CDR3 coding sequence is TGTGCCAGCTCACCCCGAGGTTGGGATAACCAAGATACGCAGTATTTT.

Worth noting for this clonotype: A much more abundant neighbour one base away suggests this may be a read error. This chain uses TRBV20-1 with TRBJ2-7; a possible D gene is TRBD1 (6 bases). CDR1 DFQATT and CDR2 SNEGSKA come from the germline V gene (reference sequence). This CDR3 region has 15 residues. The CDR3 spells CSVRAVWDTTYEQYF. The CDR3 nucleotides are TGCAGTGTTAGAGCTGTGTGGGACACCACCTACGAGCAGTACTTC.

This clonotype has a single count. A read error may explain this, as a much larger clone is one base away. The rearrangement uses TRBV5-1 and TRBJ2-3; 8 bases align to TRBD2. With V trimmed by 4 bases and J by 3 bases, 7 bases remained unmatched. Looked up from germline, CDR1 is SGHRS and CDR2 is YFSETQ. The CDR3 has 15 residues. CDR3 DNA: TGCGCCAGCAGCAGAAGCGGGAGTAAGACAGATACGCAGTATTTT. It codes for CASSRSGSKTDTQYF.

This clonotype was found many times. V usage is TRBV7-2 and J usage is TRBJ2-3, with TRBD2 matching over 8 bases. V trimming: 2 bases; J trimming: 4 bases; junction bases outside the gene matches: 29. This CDR3 has 23 residues. Germline V gives CDR1 SGHTA, CDR2 FQGNSA. CDR3: CASSLPTILAPGGAFRVPDTQYF. CDR3 DNA sequence: TGTGCCAGCAGCTTACCAACAATCCTTGCCCCCGGGGGGGCGTTTCGAGTTCCAGATACGCAGTATTTT.

This clonotype was counted ten times or more. The chain combines TRBV27 with TRBJ1-6, with 8 positions matching TRBD1. J lost 7 bases, V lost 4 bases, and 9 bases had no gene match. The CDR3 runs to 16 residues. CDR1 and CDR2 (germline): MNHEY, SMNVEV (reference sequence). In DNA form, the CDR3 reads TGTGCCAGCAGTTCCCAGGGGGCGCAAGGAAATTCACCCCTCCACTTT. Its protein product is CASSSQGAQGNSPLHF.

The V and J genes are TRBV5-6 and TRBJ1-5; 12 bases match TRBD1. There are 16 residues in the CDR3. The ends lost 3 bases at V and 4 bases at J; junction bases unmatched: 5. The V gene's germline CDR1 is SGHDT and CDR2 YYEEEE. In nucleotides, the CDR3 is TGTGCCAGCAGCTCGCGGGACAGGGGGCTTAATCAGCCCCAGCATTTT. Its protein product is CASSSRDRGLNQPQHF.

This clonotype was detected many times. The J gene is TRBJ1-1, the V gene TRBV30; D unclear. V dropped 2 bases and J dropped 3 bases, with 13 bases sitting between them. The germline gives CDR1 GTSNPN, CDR2 SVGIG (reference sequence). The CDR3 has 14 amino acids. CDR3 protein: CAWSLWGVDTEAFF. The DNA of the CDR3 is TGTGCCTGGAGTTTGTGGGGAGTCGACACTGAAGCTTTCTTT.

A few counts support this clonotype. The chain carries TRBV6-2 or TRBV6-3 and TRBJ2-7, with D uncertain. CDR3 length equals 10 residues. Germline lookup yields CDR1 MNHEY and CDR2 SVGEGT. V shed 10 bases and J shed 0 bases, with 4 bases lying between them. The CDR3 sequence: CATFSYEQYF. CDR3 bases: TGTGCCACCTTCTCCTACGAGCAGTACTTC.

V and J are TRBV18 and TRBJ2-7; 8 positions match TRBD1. This CDR3 spans 15 amino acids. Germline V CDR1 and CDR2: KGHSH, LQKENI. J gave up 0 bases and V 3 bases, and 4 bases lay outside the gene matches. The CDR3 region is CASSPPGQDSYEQYF. The CDR3 nucleotides are TGTGCCAGCTCACCTCCGGGACAGGACTCCTACGAGCAGTACTTC.

On this clonotype: A read error may explain this, as a much larger clone is one base away. For the CDR3, the DNA is TGTGCCAGCAGCTTAGTGGGACAGGGCGTCCCCCACTTT. Its translation is CASSLVGQGVPHF. This chain connects TRBV7-9 to TRBJ1-6, with 9 bases matching TRBD1. The CDR3 loop spans 13 amino acids. The V gene end was trimmed by 1 base and the J gene end by 18 bases; junction bases not matched to a gene: 7. Looked up from germline, CDR1 is SEHNR and CDR2 is FQNEAQ (reference sequence). Full variable domain (outside the CDR3, taken from reference TRBV7-9 and TRBJ1-6): DTGVSQNPRHKITKRGQNVTFRCDPISEHNRLYWYRQTLGQGPEFLTYFQNEAQLEKSRLLSDRFSAERPKGSFSTLEIQRTEQGDSAMYLCASSLVGQGVPHFGNGTRLTVT.

To note about this clonotype: A read error may produce the germline difference seen at one junction end. The chain employs TRBV11-3 and TRBJ2-7; D may be TRBD2 (6 bases). The CDR3 runs 14 residues. Germline loops: CDR1 SGHNT, CDR2 YENEEA. For the CDR3, the DNA is TGTGCCAGCAGCTCCAGGGAGGTCCCCTACGGGCAGTACTTC. Translating gives CASSSREVPYGQYF.

J is TRBJ2-1 and V is TRBV6-5; TRBD2 agrees at 9 bases. V shed 5 bases, J shed 7 bases, and the junction held 12 bases outside the gene matches. The CDR3 is 16 amino acids. The germline CDR1 and CDR2 sequences are MNHEY and SVGAGI. The CDR3 DNA reads TGTGCCAGCAGTCCGCTGTTAGCGGGAGTACAGAATGAGCAGTTCTTC. Its protein product is CASSPLLAGVQNEQFF.

On this clonotype itself: A much larger clone differs from this one at a single base, so this may be a read error. The J gene is TRBJ2-7, the V gene TRBV19; D is uncertain. This CDR3 is built from 14 residues. Germline assignment: CDR1 LNHDA and CDR2 SQIVND (reference sequence). The germline V and J ends were trimmed by 3 bases and 4 bases, with 13 bases remaining between them. The CDR3 loop is CASSIKWAWYEQYF. In nucleotides, the CDR3 is TGTGCCAGTAGTATCAAGTGGGCCTGGTACGAGCAGTACTTC.

This clonotype occurred many times. For the CDR3, the DNA is TGTGCCAGCAGGAAAGCGGGACAGGGGTACGGGGAGCTGTTTTTT. As protein: CASRKAGQGYGELFF. This chain links TRBV6-2 or TRBV6-3 with TRBJ2-2; TRBD1 agrees at 10 bases. V was clipped by 6 bases and J by 7 bases; unmatched bases: 8. CDR3 size: 15 residues. Germline CDR1 and CDR2: MNHEY and SVGEGT.

This clonotype occurred many times. The rearrangement joins TRBV29-1 to TRBJ2-7; D uncertain. V was cut by 4 bases and J by 2 bases, with 6 bases left in between. CDR3 length equals 11 residues. CDR1 is SQVTM, CDR2 ANQGSEA, per germline. CDR3 residues: CSVAAAYEQYF. As DNA, the CDR3 is TGCAGCGTTGCAGCAGCCTACGAGCAGTACTTC.